A selection of T cell receptor beta chains follows, all from one sample in a study of CD8 T cells in ankylosing spondylitis. MiXCR was run by TCRdb on the 5' RACE reads, yielding one entry per CDR3 protein. The sample yields tens of thousands of distinct CDR3 sequences, 27% seen once. Sequencing was done on a sample of blood, either unsorted or a sorted T cell fraction (not recorded which). These receptors all come from a male donor with ankylosing spondylitis or in good health (not recorded which). Both conserved end residues are part of each CDR3. A D gene is named only where the DNA matches it firmly. Size values are once, few and many counts, or a class for expanded clones, and some rows have none.

>NA|NA|TRBV5-1|TRBJ1-2|13
CASSSSDRYGYTF
TGCGCCAGCAGCTCCTCCGATAGATATGGCTACACCTTC
>few|NA|TRBV12-3/TRBV12-4|TRBJ2-5|13
CASMEQTQETQYF
TGTGCCAGCATGGAACAAACTCAAGAGACCCAGTACTTC
>few|NA|TRBV6-1|TRBJ1-1|11
CASRGGTEAFF
TGTGCCAGCCGAGGGGGGACTGAAGCTTTCTTT
>NA|NA|TRBV19|TRBJ2-1|14
CASTISVNYNEQFF
TGTGCCAGTACGATTTCGGTAAACTACAATGAGCAGTTCTTC
>NA|NA|TRBV5-5|TRBJ2-1|16
CASSLVGTPWGDEQFF
TGTGCCAGCAGCTTGGTAGGGACACCGTGGGGCGATGAGCAGTTCTTC
>few|TRBD2|TRBV20-1|TRBJ2-2|14
CSAEAGSNTGELFF
TGCAGTGCTGAAGCGGGATCGAACACCGGGGAGCTGTTTTTT
>NA|NA|TRBV11-2|TRBJ2-1|15
CASSPLGFSHNEQFF
TGTGCCAGCAGCCCCCTCGGGTTTAGCCACAATGAGCAGTTCTTC
>NA|NA|TRBV5-1|TRBJ1-1|19
CASSLRGRPRRNMNTEAFF
TGCGCCAGCAGCTTGAGGGGACGGCCTCGGAGAAACATGAACACTGAAGCTTTCTTT
>NA|TRBD2|TRBV11-1|TRBJ2-1|20
CASSFYRLAGGFGSANEQFF
TGTGCCAGCAGCTTTTACCGACTAGCGGGAGGTTTTGGTTCCGCCAATGAGCAGTTCTTC
>NA|NA|TRBV6-5|TRBJ2-7|13
CASSYGREYEQYF
TGTGCCAGCAGTTACGGGCGAGAGTACGAGCAGTACTTC
>NA|TRBD1|TRBV27|TRBJ1-1|14
CASKDRDRGTEAFF
TGTGCCAGCAAAGACCGGGACAGGGGGACTGAAGCTTTCTTT
>many|TRBD1|TRBV5-5|TRBJ2-2|16
CASSSRGGADTGELFF
TGTGCCAGCAGCTCCCGAGGGGGCGCGGACACCGGGGAGCTGTTTTTT
>NA|TRBD1|TRBV9|TRBJ2-5|15
CASSFRTGALETQYF
TGTGCCAGCAGCTTCAGGACAGGGGCGCTGGAGACCCAGTACTTC
>few|NA|TRBV5-1|TRBJ2-1|13
CASSPVEFSEQFF
TGCGCCAGCAGCCCGGTTGAATTCTCTGAGCAGTTCTTC
>few|TRBD2|TRBV9|TRBJ2-2|18
CASSVAQTSGPPTGELFF
TGTGCCAGCAGCGTAGCCCAGACTAGCGGGCCCCCAACCGGGGAGCTGTTTTTT
>NA|NA|TRBV18|TRBJ1-3|15
CASSPDRIYGNTIYF
TGTGCCAGCTCACCCGACAGGATTTATGGAAACACCATATATTTT
>NA|TRBD2|TRBV9|TRBJ2-7|15
CASSVAPGLAYEQYF
TGTGCCAGCAGCGTGGCCCCGGGACTAGCCTACGAGCAGTACTTC
>few|NA|TRBV5-1|TRBJ1-1|16
CASSSGPGPGNTEAFF
TGCGCCAGCAGCTCGGGACCGGGTCCAGGGAACACTGAAGCTTTCTTT
>few|TRBD2|TRBV9|TRBJ2-7|14
CASSPGLADYEQYF
TGTGCCAGCAGCCCGGGACTAGCGGACTACGAGCAGTACTTC
>NA|NA|TRBV20-1|TRBJ2-2|13
CSARALHTGELFF
TGCAGTGCTAGGGCACTACACACCGGGGAGCTGTTTTTT
>NA|TRBD1|TRBV5-1|TRBJ2-7|15
CASSPFGTGVYEQYF
TGCGCCAGCAGCCCATTCGGGACAGGGGTCTACGAGCAGTACTTC
>NA|NA|TRBV24-1|TRBJ2-3|12
CATSDSVDTQYF
TGTGCCACCAGTGATTCCGTAGATACGCAGTATTTT
>NA|NA|TRBV7-2|TRBJ2-4|15
CASSFGLLAKNIQYF
TGTGCCAGCAGCTTCGGGCTCTTAGCCAAAAACATTCAGTACTTC
>NA|NA|TRBV9|TRBJ2-2|16
CASSPDGVVGTGELFF
TGTGCCAGCAGCCCCGACGGGGTGGTAGGGACCGGGGAGCTGTTTTTT
>few|NA|TRBV5-1|TRBJ2-3|14
CASSLVEFADTQYF
TGCGCCAGCAGCTTGGTAGAGTTCGCAGATACGCAGTATTTT
>NA|NA|TRBV5-5|TRBJ2-1|15
CASSLLGSQGNEQFF
TGTGCCAGCAGCTTGTTGGGCAGCCAAGGGAATGAGCAGTTCTTC
>NA|TRBD2|TRBV29-1|TRBJ2-1|14
CSVGISGARNEQFF
TGCAGCGTTGGTATCAGCGGGGCGAGGAATGAGCAGTTCTTC
>NA|TRBD1|TRBV20-1|TRBJ1-2|15
CSATGTGGGLKGYTF
TGCAGTGCAACCGGGACAGGGGGTGGTTTGAAAGGCTACACCTTC
>NA|NA|TRBV12-3/TRBV12-4|TRBJ2-6|15
CASSPPNSGANVLTF
TGTGCCAGCAGCCCCCCCAACTCTGGGGCCAACGTCCTGACTTTC
>NA|NA|TRBV20-1|TRBJ2-3|10
CSISTDTQYF
TGCAGTATATCTACAGATACGCAGTATTTT
>NA|NA|TRBV7-6|TRBJ1-6|13
CASSRGWGSPLHF
TGTGCCAGCTCGAGGGGCTGGGGTTCACCCCTCCACTTT
>few|TRBD2|TRBV20-1|TRBJ2-5|17
CSAEGPGTSGSVETQYF
TGCAGTGCTGAGGGACCCGGGACTAGCGGGAGTGTAGAGACCCAGTACTTC
>NA|NA|TRBV18|TRBJ1-2|15
CASSQPGGDHYGYTF
TGTGCCAGCTCACAGCCGGGCGGGGATCACTATGGCTACACCTTC
>few|TRBD2|TRBV11-2|TRBJ2-1|15
CASSFGTSGSDEQFF
TGTGCCAGCAGCTTCGGGACTAGCGGGAGTGACGAGCAGTTCTTC
>few|NA|TRBV20-1|TRBJ2-5|11
CSARTAETQYF
TGCAGTGCCCGGACAGCGGAGACCCAGTACTTC
>NA|NA|TRBV5-1|TRBJ1-1|15
CASSFGEMGGTEAFF
TGCGCCAGCAGCTTCGGGGAAATGGGAGGGACTGAAGCTTTCTTT
>NA|TRBD1|TRBV5-6|TRBJ1-6|13
CASSGWDSYLLHF
TGTGCCAGCAGCGGATGGGACAGCTATCTACTCCACTTT